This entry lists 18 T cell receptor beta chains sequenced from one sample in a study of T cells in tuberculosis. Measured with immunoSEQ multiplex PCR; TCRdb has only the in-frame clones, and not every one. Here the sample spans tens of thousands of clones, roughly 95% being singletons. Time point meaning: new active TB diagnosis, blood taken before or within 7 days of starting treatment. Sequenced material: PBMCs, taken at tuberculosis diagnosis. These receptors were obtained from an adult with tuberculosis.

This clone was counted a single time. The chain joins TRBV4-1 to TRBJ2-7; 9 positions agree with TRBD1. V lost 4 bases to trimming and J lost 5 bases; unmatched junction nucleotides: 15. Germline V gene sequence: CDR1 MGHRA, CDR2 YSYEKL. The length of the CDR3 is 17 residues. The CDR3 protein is CASSRHTPGQGDHEQYF. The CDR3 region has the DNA TGCGCCAGCAGCCGACATACCCCGGGACAGGGTGACCACGAGCAGTACTTC.

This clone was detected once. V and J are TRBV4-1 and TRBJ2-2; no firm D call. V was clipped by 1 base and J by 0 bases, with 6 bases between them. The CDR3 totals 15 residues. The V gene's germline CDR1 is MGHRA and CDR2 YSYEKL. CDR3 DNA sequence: TGCGCCAGCAGCCAAGGAGGTCCGAACACCGGGGAGCTGTTTTTT. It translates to CASSQGGPNTGELFF.

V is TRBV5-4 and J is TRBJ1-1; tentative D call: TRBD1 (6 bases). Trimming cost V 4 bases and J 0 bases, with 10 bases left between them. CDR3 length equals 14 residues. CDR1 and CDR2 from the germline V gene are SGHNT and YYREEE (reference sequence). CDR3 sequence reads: CASSTTGLNTEAFF. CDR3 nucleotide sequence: TGTGCCAGCAGCACCACAGGGCTGAACACTGAAGCTTTCTTT.

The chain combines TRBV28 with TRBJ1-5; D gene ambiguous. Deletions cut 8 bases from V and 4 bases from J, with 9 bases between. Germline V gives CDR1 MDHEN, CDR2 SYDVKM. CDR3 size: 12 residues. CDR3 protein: CASGRINQPQHF. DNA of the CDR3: TGTGCCAGCGGCAGGATAAATCAGCCCCAGCATTTT.

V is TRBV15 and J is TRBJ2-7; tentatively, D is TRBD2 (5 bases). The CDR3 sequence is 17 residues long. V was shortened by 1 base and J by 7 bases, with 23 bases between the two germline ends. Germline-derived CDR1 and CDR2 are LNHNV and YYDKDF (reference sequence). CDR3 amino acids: CATSRALGSSARGEQYF. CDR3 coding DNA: TGTGCCACCAGCAGAGCCCTGGGGAGCTCAGCAAGAGGGGAGCAGTACTTC. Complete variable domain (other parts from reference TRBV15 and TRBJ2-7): DAMVIQNPRYQVTQFGKPVTLSCSQTLNHNVMYWYQQKSSQAPKLLFHYYDKDFNNEADTPDNFQSRRPNTSFCFLDIRSPGLGDTAMYLCATSRALGSSARGEQYFGPGTRLTVT.

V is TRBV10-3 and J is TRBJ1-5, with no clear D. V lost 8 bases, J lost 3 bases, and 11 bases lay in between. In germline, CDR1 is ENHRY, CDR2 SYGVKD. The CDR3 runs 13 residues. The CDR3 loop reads CAISREANQPQHF. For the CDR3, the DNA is TGTGCCATCTCCCGAGAGGCCAATCAGCCCCAGCATTTT.

The CDR3 coding sequence is TGTGCCAGCCTGGGAAGCGGGAGCAACAATGAGCAGTTCTTC. Translated, it gives CASLGSGSNNEQFF. J is TRBJ2-1 and V is TRBV6-6, with 8 bases lining up with TRBD2. The CDR3 spans 14 residues. The trim removed 8 bases at V and 5 bases at J, leaving 8 bases unmatched. CDR1 and CDR2 from the germline V gene are MNHNY and SVGAGI (reference sequence).

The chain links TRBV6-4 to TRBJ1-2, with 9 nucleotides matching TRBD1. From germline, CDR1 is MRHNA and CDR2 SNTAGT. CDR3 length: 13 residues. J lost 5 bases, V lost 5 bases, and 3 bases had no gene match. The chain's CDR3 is CASSIGTGYGYTF. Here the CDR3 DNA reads TGTGCCAGCAGTATCGGGACAGGGTATGGCTACACCTTC.

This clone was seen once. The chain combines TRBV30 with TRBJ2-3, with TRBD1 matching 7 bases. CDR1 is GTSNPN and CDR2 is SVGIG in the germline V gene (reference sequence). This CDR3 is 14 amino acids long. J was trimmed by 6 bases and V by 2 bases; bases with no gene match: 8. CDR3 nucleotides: TGTGCCTGGAGTAGGGACAGTCGGGCCGATACGCAGTATTTT. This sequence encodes CAWSRDSRADTQYF.

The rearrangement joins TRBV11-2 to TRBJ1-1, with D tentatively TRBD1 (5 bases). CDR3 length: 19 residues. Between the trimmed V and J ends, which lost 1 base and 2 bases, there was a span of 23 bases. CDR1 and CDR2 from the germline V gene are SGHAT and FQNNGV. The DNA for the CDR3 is TGTGCCAGCAGCTTAGCCCCCTACCCGACAGCCATAGTTAACACTGAAGCTTTCTTT. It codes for CASSLAPYPTAIVNTEAFF.

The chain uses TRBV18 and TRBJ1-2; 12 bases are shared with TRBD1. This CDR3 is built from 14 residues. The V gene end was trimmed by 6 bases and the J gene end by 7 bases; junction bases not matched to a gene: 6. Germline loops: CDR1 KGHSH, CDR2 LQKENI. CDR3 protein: CASSPGTGGFGYTF. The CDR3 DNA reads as TGTGCCAGCTCGCCCGGGACAGGGGGCTTTGGCTACACCTTC.

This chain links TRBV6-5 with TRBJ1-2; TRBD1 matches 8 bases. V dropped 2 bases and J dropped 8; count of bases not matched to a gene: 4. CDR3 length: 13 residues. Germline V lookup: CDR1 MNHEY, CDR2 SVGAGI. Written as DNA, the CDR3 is TGTGCCAGCAGTTACGACAGGGGCGGCGGCTACACCTTC. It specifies CASSYDRGGGYTF.

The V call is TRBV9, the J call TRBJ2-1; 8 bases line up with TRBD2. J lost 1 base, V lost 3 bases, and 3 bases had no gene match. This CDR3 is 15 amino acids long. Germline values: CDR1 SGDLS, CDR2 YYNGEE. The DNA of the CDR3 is TGTGCCAGCAGCGAAGCGGGAGAGTCCTACAATGAGCAGTTCTTC. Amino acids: CASSEAGESYNEQFF.

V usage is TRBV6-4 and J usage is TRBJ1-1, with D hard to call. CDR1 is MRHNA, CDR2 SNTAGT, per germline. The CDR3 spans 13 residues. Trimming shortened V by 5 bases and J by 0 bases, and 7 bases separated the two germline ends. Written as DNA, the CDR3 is TGTGCCAGCAGTAAAGACATGAACACTGAAGCTTTCTTT. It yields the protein CASSKDMNTEAFF.

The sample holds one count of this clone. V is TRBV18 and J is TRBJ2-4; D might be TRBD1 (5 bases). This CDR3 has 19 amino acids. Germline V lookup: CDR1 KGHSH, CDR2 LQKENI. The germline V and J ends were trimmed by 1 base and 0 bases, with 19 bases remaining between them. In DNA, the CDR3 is TGTGCCAGCTCACCACTCAGCCAGACAGCCATCCTAGCCAAAAACATTCAGTACTTC. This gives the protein CASSPLSQTAILAKNIQYF.

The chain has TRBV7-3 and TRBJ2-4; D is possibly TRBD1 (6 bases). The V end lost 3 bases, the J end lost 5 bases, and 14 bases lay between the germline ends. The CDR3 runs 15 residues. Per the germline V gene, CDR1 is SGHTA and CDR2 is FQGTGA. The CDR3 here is CASSFLDRSQNIQYF. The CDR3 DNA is TGTGCCAGCAGCTTCTTAGACAGGTCCCAAAACATTCAGTACTTC.

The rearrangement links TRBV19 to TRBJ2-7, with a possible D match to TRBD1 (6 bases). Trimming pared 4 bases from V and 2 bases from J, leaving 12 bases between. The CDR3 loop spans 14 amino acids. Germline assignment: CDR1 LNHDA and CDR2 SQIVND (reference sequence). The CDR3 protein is CASSRDTFTYEQYF. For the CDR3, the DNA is TGTGCCAGTAGTAGGGACACCTTTACCTACGAGCAGTACTTC.

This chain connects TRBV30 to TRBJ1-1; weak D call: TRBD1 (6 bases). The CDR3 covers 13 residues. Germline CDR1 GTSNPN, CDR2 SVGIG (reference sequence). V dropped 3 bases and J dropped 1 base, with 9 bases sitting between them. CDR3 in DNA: TGTGCCTGGAGCTCGGGACAGAACACTGAAGCTTTCTTT. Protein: CAWSSGQNTEAFF.